Here is one T cell receptor beta chain with its context. Its specificity is not known. As to time point: newly diagnosed GD, antithyroid drugs for less than 3 months. The TCR library was made from RNA extracted from PBMCs. The data stem from a study of regulatory T cells in long-lasting Graves disease. Germline V gives CDR1 MNHEY, CDR2 SMNVEV (reference sequence). Deletions cut 6 bases from V and 2 bases from J, with 14 bases between. The CDR3 runs 14 residues. Arm-PCR of CDR3 regions with iRepertoire HTBI primers generated TCR beta libraries. In TCRdb, the multiplex PCR reads were re-called with MiXCR into one record per CDR3 protein. This table holds a few hundred thousand distinct CDR3 sequences, 15% to 20% found once. Study-wide results and caveats: Between persistent patients, thousands of public clonotypes were shared, exceeding the 900 to 1,000 shared between new patients.

The same data also contributed to another study, on T cells in Graves' hyperthyroidism and ophthalmopathy. That work adds: Graves' hyperthyroidism without ophthalmopathy progression within 18 months was termed stable. Newly diagnosed hyperthyroidism patients aged 18 to 65 years had disease lasting under 2 months. The model forecast ophthalmopathy, anticipating it by a median around 6.4 months before onset.

Sequences were derived from peripheral blood mononuclear cells (PBMCs), sampled at new diagnosis, from a patient treated with antithyroid drugs. V and J are TRBV27 and TRBJ2-7; D is tentatively TRBD1 or TRBD2 (5 bases each). This sequence was found in a woman under 30 with Graves disease. CDR3 nucleotides: TGTGCCAGCAGGTCCCCCGGGACCACCTACGAGCAGTACTTC. Residues: CASRSPGTTYEQYF.